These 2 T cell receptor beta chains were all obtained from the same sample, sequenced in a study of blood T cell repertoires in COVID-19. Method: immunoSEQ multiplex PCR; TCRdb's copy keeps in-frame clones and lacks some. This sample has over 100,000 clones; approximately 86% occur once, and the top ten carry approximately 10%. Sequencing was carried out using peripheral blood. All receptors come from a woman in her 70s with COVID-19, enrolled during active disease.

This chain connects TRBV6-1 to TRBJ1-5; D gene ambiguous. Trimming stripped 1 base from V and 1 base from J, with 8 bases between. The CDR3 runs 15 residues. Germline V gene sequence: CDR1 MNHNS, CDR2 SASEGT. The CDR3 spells CASSEVPASNQPQHF. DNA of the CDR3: TGTGCCAGCAGTGAAGTCCCAGCGAGCAATCAGCCCCAGCATTTT.

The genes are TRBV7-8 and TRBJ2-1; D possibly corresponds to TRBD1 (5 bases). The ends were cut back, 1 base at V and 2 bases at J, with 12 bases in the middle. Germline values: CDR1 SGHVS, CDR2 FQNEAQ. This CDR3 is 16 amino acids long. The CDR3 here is CASSLGSQGTYNEQFF. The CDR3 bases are TGTGCCAGCAGCTTAGGCTCTCAGGGAACCTACAATGAGCAGTTCTTC. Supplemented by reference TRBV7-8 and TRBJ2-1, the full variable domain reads GAGVSQSPRYKVAKRGQDVALRCDPISGHVSLFWYQQALGQGPEFLTYFQNEAQLDKSGLPSDRFFAERPEGSVSTLKIQRTQQEDSAVYLCASSLGSQGTYNEQFFGPGTRLTVL.